Following are 32 T cell receptor beta chains from one sample sequenced in a study of monozygotic twins with inflammatory bowel disease. Following a re-call of the 5' RACE reads, TCRdb has one entry per CDR3 protein and lacks DNA. The sample data list about 380,000 distinct CDR3 sequences. Material for sequencing was blood. These receptors were collected from a human donor with ulcerative colitis or Crohn's disease, or a healthy co-twin of an affected twin (not recorded which).

This chain uses TRBV9 with TRBJ1-5. This CDR3 spans 15 amino acids. CDR1 is SGDLS, CDR2 YYNGEE, per germline. The CDR3 loop is CASSAEAYSNQPQHF. The full variable domain, rest sourced from reference TRBV9 and TRBJ1-5, is DSGVTQTPKHLITATGQRVTLRCSPRSGDLSVYWYQQSLDQGLQFLIQYYNGEERAKGNILERFSAQQFPDLHSELNLSSLELGDSALYFCASSAEAYSNQPQHFGDGTRLSIL.

This sequence joins TRBV27 and TRBJ2-7; absent DNA, TCRdb's TRBD1 call cannot be checked. Germline V CDR1 and CDR2: MNHEY, SMNVEV (reference sequence). This CDR3 comprises 16 residues. CDR3 sequence: CASSLARVLPSYEQYF.

The chain joins TRBV27 to TRBJ2-5; as DNA is missing, the TRBD1 call by TCRdb cannot be tested. Germline assignment: CDR1 MNHEY and CDR2 SMNVEV (reference sequence). This CDR3 has 15 residues. The CDR3 is CASNRSGAGRETQYF.

The chain joins TRBV5-1 to TRBJ2-7; the TCRdb D gene call, TRBD1, has no DNA to confirm it. The CDR3 has 13 amino acids. Germline V gene data show CDR1 as SGHRS and CDR2 as YFSETQ. This CDR3 reads CASSMGENYEQYF.

The chain recombines TRBV20-1 with TRBJ2-1; TCRdb gives TRBD2 as the D gene, but with no DNA this cannot be confirmed. The CDR3 spans 16 residues. CDR1 and CDR2 (germline): DFQATT, SNEGSKA (reference sequence). The CDR3 region is CSALAGGPSSYNEQFF.

This sequence joins TRBV12-3 or TRBV12-4 and TRBJ1-4; the TCRdb call, TRBD1, lacks DNA for checking. This CDR3 region has 13 residues. CDR3 in amino acids: CASSFGAVRRLFF.

The chain couples TRBV6-5 to TRBJ2-7; the TRBD1 assignment by TCRdb is unverifiable without DNA. This CDR3 is 15 amino acids long. Germline CDR1 MNHEY, CDR2 SVGAGI. This CDR3 is CASSYKGTGGYEQYF.

This chain links TRBV6-1 with TRBJ2-1. The germline V gene encodes CDR1 MNHNS and CDR2 SASEGT. This CDR3 has 16 residues. The CDR3 is CASSESAENSYNEQFF.

The chain employs TRBV5-1 and TRBJ1-2; TCRdb proposes TRBD1, but this gene call is untestable without DNA. The CDR3 extends over 12 amino acids. The germline CDR1 and CDR2 sequences are SGHRS and YFSETQ. CDR3 region: CASGDRDYGYTF.

The chain is built from TRBV20-1 and TRBJ1-1; TCRdb reports TRBD1, a call that lacks DNA to check it against. This CDR3 is built from 13 residues. Germline CDR1 is DFQATT and CDR2 is SNEGSKA (reference sequence). This CDR3 is CSARGTLNTEAFF.

J is TRBJ1-2 and V is TRBV7-9; there is no DNA to check the TCRdb D call of TRBD1. The CDR3 runs 15 residues. CDR1 is SEHNR, CDR2 FQNEAQ, per germline (reference sequence). This chain's CDR3 is CASSSPTGKSDGYTF.

This chain's CDR3 is CDSSQRTSTPDTQYF. The chain combines TRBV4-3 with TRBJ2-3; TCRdb names TRBD2, which stays unverified in the absence of DNA. The CDR3 covers 15 residues. Per the germline V gene, CDR1 is LGHNA and CDR2 is YSLEER.

The chain is built from TRBV2 and TRBJ2-7; TCRdb indicates TRBD1, and absent DNA this call remains unverified. CDR1 is SNHLY, CDR2 FYNNEI, per germline. This CDR3 spans 13 amino acids. This CDR3 is CASVRQGGGEQYF.

The chain carries TRBV7-8 and TRBJ1-5. The CDR3 contains 17 residues. CDR1 SGHVS and CDR2 FQNEAQ come from the germline V gene. The CDR3 region is CASSLAGVGYSNQPQHF.

J is TRBJ1-5 and V is TRBV6-5. The CDR3 loop spans 12 amino acids. Per germline, CDR1 MNHEY and CDR2 SVGAGI. The CDR3 here is CASTPSAGPQHF.

The rearrangement joins TRBV20-1 to TRBJ1-5. Germline loops: CDR1 DFQATT, CDR2 SNEGSKA (reference sequence). The CDR3 sequence is 13 residues long. The CDR3 here is CSATGGGGQPQHF.

This chain links TRBV30 with TRBJ1-1. The CDR3 covers 13 residues. Per the germline V gene, CDR1 is GTSNPN and CDR2 is SVGIG (reference sequence). The CDR3 here is CAWRGSGSTEAFF.

J is TRBJ2-1 and V is TRBV24-1; the TCRdb call, TRBD2, lacks DNA for checking. CDR3 size: 15 residues. From germline, CDR1 is KGHDR and CDR2 SFDVKD. The CDR3 sequence: CATSERRDPYNEQFF.

The chain carries TRBV6-2 or TRBV6-3 and TRBJ2-1. Germline CDR1 and CDR2: MNHEY and SVGEGT. This CDR3 comprises 14 residues. The CDR3 is CASKQDSSYNEQFF.

The V and J genes are TRBV4-1 and TRBJ2-7; the TRBD1 assignment by TCRdb is unverifiable without DNA. This CDR3 has 19 amino acids. Germline V lookup: CDR1 MGHRA, CDR2 YSYEKL. This CDR3 reads CASSQDLVMFEGLSYEQYF.

The chain couples TRBV20-1 to TRBJ2-7. Per germline, CDR1 DFQATT and CDR2 SNEGSKA (reference sequence). The CDR3 contains 14 residues. The CDR3 region is CSARDRDFSYEQYF.

The V call is TRBV6-5, the J call TRBJ2-3. CDR1 and CDR2 from the germline V gene are MNHEY and SVGAGI. The CDR3 covers 15 residues. The CDR3 loop is CASSYGKIDTDTQYF.

The chain combines TRBV24-1 with TRBJ2-2; TCRdb proposes TRBD1, but this gene call is untestable without DNA. CDR1 and CDR2 (germline): KGHDR, SFDVKD. This CDR3 is 16 amino acids long. This chain's CDR3 is CATSDPQVSATGELFF.

V gene TRBV12-3 or TRBV12-4 combines with J gene TRBJ2-5. The CDR3 runs to 11 residues. CDR3 residues: CASTDMETQYF.

This sequence joins TRBV7-9 and TRBJ1-1; there is no DNA to check the TCRdb D call of TRBD1. The CDR3 has 13 residues. Germline V gives CDR1 SEHNR, CDR2 FQNEAQ (reference sequence). The CDR3 loop reads CASSPWTALEAFF.

This sequence joins TRBV20-1 and TRBJ2-5; no DNA is available, so the TRBD1 call from TCRdb remains unchecked. Per the germline V gene, CDR1 is DFQATT and CDR2 is SNEGSKA (reference sequence). This CDR3 is 13 amino acids long. The CDR3 loop reads CSVPGELQETQYF.

This chain uses TRBV7-9 with TRBJ2-3. The CDR3 is 13 residues long. Germline assignment: CDR1 SEHNR and CDR2 FQNEAQ (reference sequence). This CDR3 reads CASRSGPADTQYF.

The genes are TRBV15 and TRBJ2-3; the TCRdb D gene call, TRBD1, has no DNA to confirm it. Germline assignment: CDR1 LNHNV and CDR2 YYDKDF (reference sequence). The CDR3 runs to 15 residues. The CDR3 spells CATSRSPSSADTQYF.

The CDR3 loop reads CASSRWTSDTQYF. V and J are TRBV7-3 and TRBJ2-3; TCRdb's assignment of TRBD2 cannot be checked, as there is no DNA. Germline V gene sequence: CDR1 SGHTA, CDR2 FQGTGA. The CDR3 spans 13 residues.

This sequence joins TRBV30 and TRBJ2-1; no DNA is available, so the TRBD1 call from TCRdb remains unchecked. The CDR3 length is 14 residues. The germline CDR1 and CDR2 sequences are GTSNPN and SVGIG (reference sequence). CDR3 loop: CAWIRWGAGNEQFF.

This chain uses TRBV6-5 with TRBJ2-1; the TRBD2 assignment by TCRdb is unverifiable without DNA. In germline, CDR1 is MNHEY, CDR2 SVGAGI. This CDR3 has 13 amino acids. The CDR3 protein is CASSQTSWREQFF.

The V gene is TRBV6-2 or TRBV6-3, the J gene TRBJ2-3; lacking DNA, the TRBD1 call made by TCRdb goes unchecked. The germline V gene has CDR1 MNHEY and CDR2 SVGEGT. The CDR3 has 15 amino acids. The CDR3 protein is CASSYWGATTDTQYF.